This T cell receptor beta chain was sequenced during a study of blood T cells in healthy people across ages. Primers used in a second PCR of about 6 to 12 cycles were a sample-barcoded 5' primer and a J-beta primer mix. TCRdb itself ran the 5' RACE reads through MiXCR, one entry per CDR3 protein. The sample lists fewer than 2,000,000 distinct CDR3 sequences; about 31% were seen once. This clonotype has just a few counts. The TCR was taken from a woman aged 30 to 39 in good health. Sequencing was done on a sample of blood.

CDR3 bases: TGTGCCAGCTCACCGGTCCTAAGCACAGATACGCAGTATTTT. Residues: CASSPVLSTDTQYF. The chain employs TRBV18 and TRBJ2-3; D remains unclear. V was cut by 3 bases and J by 0 bases, with 7 bases left in between. Looked up from germline, CDR1 is KGHSH and CDR2 is LQKENI. This CDR3 is 14 amino acids long.